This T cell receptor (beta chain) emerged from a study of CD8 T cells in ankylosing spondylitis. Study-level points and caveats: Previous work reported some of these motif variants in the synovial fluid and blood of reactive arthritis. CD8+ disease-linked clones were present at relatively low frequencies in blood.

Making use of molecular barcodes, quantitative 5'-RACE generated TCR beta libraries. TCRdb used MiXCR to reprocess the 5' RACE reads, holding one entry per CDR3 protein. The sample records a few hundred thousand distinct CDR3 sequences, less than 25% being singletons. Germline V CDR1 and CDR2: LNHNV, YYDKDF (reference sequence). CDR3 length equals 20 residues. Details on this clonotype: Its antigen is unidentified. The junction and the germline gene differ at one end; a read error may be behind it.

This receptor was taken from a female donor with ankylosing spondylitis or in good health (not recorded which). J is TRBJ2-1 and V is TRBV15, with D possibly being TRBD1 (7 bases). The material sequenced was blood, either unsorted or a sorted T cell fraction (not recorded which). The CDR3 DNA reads TGTGCCACCAGCAGTAGGACGAGGGGGCTTGGACTAACCAAATACAATGAGCAGCTCTTC. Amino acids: CATSSRTRGLGLTKYNEQLF.